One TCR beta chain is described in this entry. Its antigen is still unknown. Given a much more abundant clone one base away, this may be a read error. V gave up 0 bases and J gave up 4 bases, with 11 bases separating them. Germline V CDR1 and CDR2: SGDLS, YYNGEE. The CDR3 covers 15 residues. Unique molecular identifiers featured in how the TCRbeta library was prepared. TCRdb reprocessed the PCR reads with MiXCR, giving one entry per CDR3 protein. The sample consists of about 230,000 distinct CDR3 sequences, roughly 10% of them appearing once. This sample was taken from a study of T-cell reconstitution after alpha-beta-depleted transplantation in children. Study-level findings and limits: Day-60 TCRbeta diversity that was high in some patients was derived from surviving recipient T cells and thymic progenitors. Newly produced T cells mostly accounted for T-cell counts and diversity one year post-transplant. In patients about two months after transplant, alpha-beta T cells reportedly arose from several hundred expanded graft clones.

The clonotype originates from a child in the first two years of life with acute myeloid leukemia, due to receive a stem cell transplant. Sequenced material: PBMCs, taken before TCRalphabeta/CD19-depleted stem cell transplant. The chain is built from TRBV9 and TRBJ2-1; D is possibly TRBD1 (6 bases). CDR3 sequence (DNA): TGTGCCAGCAGCGTAGAGGGACACTATTACAATGAGCAGTTCTTC. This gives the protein CASSVEGHYYNEQFF.